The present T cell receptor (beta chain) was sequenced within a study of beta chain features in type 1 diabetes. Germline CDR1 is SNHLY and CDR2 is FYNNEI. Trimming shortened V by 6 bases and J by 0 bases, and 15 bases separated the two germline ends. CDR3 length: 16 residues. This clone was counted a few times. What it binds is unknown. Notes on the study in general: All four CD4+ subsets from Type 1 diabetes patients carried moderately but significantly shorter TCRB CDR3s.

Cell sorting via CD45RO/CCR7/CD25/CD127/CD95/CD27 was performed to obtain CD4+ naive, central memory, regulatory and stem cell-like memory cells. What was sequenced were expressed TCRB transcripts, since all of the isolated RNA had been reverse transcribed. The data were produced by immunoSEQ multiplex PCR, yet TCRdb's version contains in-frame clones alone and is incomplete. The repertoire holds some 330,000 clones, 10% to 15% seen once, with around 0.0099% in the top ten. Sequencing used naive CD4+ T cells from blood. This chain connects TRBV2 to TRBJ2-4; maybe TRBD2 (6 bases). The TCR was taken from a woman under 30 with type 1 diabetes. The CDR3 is CASRAGNQLAKNIQYF. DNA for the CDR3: TGTGCCAGCAGGGCGGGGAATCAATTAGCCAAAAACATTCAGTACTTC.